The sequence of this TCR beta chain was determined in a study of T cells after yellow fever vaccination (dated by TCRdb to between 2017 and 2020). Regarding the study in general: The SMART-Seq v4 Ultra Low Input RNA kit was used to prepare libraries from fractions with low cell numbers. To follow T-cell clones before and after both primary and booster YFV17D yellow fever vaccination, bulk TCR alpha and beta repertoires underwent longitudinal sequencing. Bulk PBMC replicates and cell subsets were isolated from blood drawn at multiple timepoints before and after both primary and secondary immunization. The cohort comprised two healthy male donors, one aged 18 to 30 and one aged 30 to 40 years. The research as a whole found: Because only a couple of donors were included in the study, the extent to which the findings can be generalized is limited. Most clones expanded after primary vaccination (approximately 95% of CD4 and around 88% of CD8) were re-detected after the booster, suggesting that broad memory maintenance occurred. Computational filtering was needed because FACS-sorted repertoires could contain abundant contaminating clonotypes from the bulk population. A small share of clonotypes occurred in both CD4 and CD8 compartments, likely arising from convergent recombination. The secondary T-cell response was found to be weaker but faster than the primary response, with a peak reached on day 5 rather than on day 15.

Explained via the paper, the treatment or condition label denotes: live attenuated yellow fever vaccine strain. At each blood-draw timepoint, two biological replicates of bulk PBMCs were collected. PBMCs were isolated from peripheral blood using a standard Ficoll-Paque protocol. TriZol was used to extract RNA from bulk PBMCs, CD4 and CD8 fractions, and dextramer-positive and dextramer-negative fractions. There are 17 amino acids in the CDR3, from cysteine to phenylalanine inclusive. Just the 51-base CDR3 DNA is kept, in frame starting at base 1. From the germline V gene (reference sequence), CDR1 is SEHNR and CDR2 is FQNEAQ. A distance of 20 bases separates the germline ends of V and J, which lose 5 bases and 3 bases respectively. Synthesis of TCR cDNA relied on 5'RACE template switching, a step that introduced a universal primer site along with unique molecular identifiers. cDNA synthesis was primed from both the TCR alpha and TCR beta constant segments. Libraries were amplified in two PCR steps, with sample barcodes and sequencing adapters added in the second step. Sequencing of libraries was done on Illumina HiSeq 2500 (2x100 bp) or NovaSeq (2x150 bp). In the paper's pipeline: Demultiplexing of reads and collapsing into UMI consensus sequences were performed with MIGEC, and V(D)J alignment was carried out with MiXCR. Vaccine-responding clonotypes were defined with edgeR using replicate PBMC samples, requiring FDR below 0.01 and a log2 fold change above 5 up to day 15. Each bulk clonotype received a CD4 or CD8 identity based on whether the sequenced CD4 or CD8 repertoire contained that clonotype at higher abundance. TCRdb took the public reads, trimmed them with fastp at Q25, ran MiXCR for clone calling and kept in-frame beta chains. Each record represents a unique CDR3 protein, reported with the most common genes and DNA among its rows. None of the V and J calls come from the authors' own analysis; TCRdb made them. The table for this sample lists hundreds of thousands of distinct CDR3 sequences; around 8.1% of them were counted only once. The ten largest clonotypes hold 17% of the sample.

This clonotype was seen a handful of times. Its antigen is currently not known. No qualities accompany the bases; no much larger clone lies one base away. The sample consisted of PBMCs, taken about 41 days after the first yellow fever vaccination. The V and J genes are TRBV7-9 and TRBJ2-1; D gene: possibly TRBD2, on 6 matching bases. The sequence derives from a man in his late teens or twenties who received the YFV17D yellow fever vaccine. The CDR3: CASSPGGTPVGYNEQFF. The sequenced DNA: TGTGCCAGCAGCCCCGGCGGGACTCCCGTCGGCTACAATGAGCAGTTCTTC.